This TCR beta chain was observed in a study of neurological immune-mediated disorders. Study-wide results and limits: The greatest TCR clonal expansion appeared in HTLV-1-associated myelopathy and the smallest, falling below healthy controls, in multiple sclerosis.

The authors made cDNA by 5'RACE with 10-nucleotide random UMIs. Every sequencing run returned over 200 million TCR-beta sequences, which were derived from 15-18 subjects. TCRdb ran MiXCR on the 5' RACE reads and lists one entry per CDR3 protein. This table holds tens of thousands of distinct CDR3 sequences, roughly 10% found once. This clonotype was detected many times. Its antigen is still unknown. This CDR3 is built from 14 residues. With 3 bases removed from V and 3 bases from J, the gap between germline ends came to 15 bases. Germline CDR1 and CDR2: DFQATT and SNEGSKA (reference sequence). Documented time point: longitudinal time-point 1 (baseline). Unsorted libraries were prepared from 2 million PBMCs held at -80 C.

The genes are TRBV20-1 and TRBJ2-7; no reliable D call. The sequencing input was PBMCs. This sequence originates from a male donor with HTLV-1-associated myelopathy (HAM/TSP). The CDR3 here is CSASAVGAIYEQYF. The CDR3 DNA follows: TGCAGTGCTAGTGCGGTAGGAGCGATCTACGAGCAGTACTTC.